These 30 T cell receptor beta chains were all obtained from the same sample, sequenced in a study of shared clonotypes between healthy human individuals. TCRdb's copy holds only in-frame clones and misses some; the assay was immunoSEQ multiplex PCR. The table records millions of clones, 90% to 95% of them present only once. Sequenced material: naive CD4+ T cells sorted from blood. Noted subset: CD45RA+ positively selected. These receptors were obtained from a man younger than 35 in good health.

The chain links TRBV27 to TRBJ2-2; D not certain. The ends were cut back, 5 bases at V and 0 bases at J, with 4 bases in the middle. This CDR3 spans 13 amino acids. Germline CDR1 and CDR2: MNHEY and SMNVEV (reference sequence). CDR3 protein: CASSRANTGELFF. The DNA of the CDR3 is TGTGCCAGCAGTCGGGCGAACACCGGGGAGCTGTTTTTT.

This rearrangement joins TRBV15 to TRBJ2-1, with 8 bases fitting TRBD2. CDR3 size: 15 residues. V lost 4 bases to trimming and J lost 4 bases; unmatched junction nucleotides: 6. Germline CDR1 is LNHNV and CDR2 is YYDKDF (reference sequence). The CDR3 sequence: CATSMDLAGYNEQFF. DNA of the CDR3: TGTGCCACCAGCATGGATTTAGCGGGATACAATGAGCAGTTCTTC.

The chain recombines TRBV6-1 with TRBJ1-5; 7 bases agree with TRBD1. V lost 7 bases, J lost 4 bases, and 7 bases stayed unmatched. The CDR3 runs 14 residues. Germline V gives CDR1 MNHNS, CDR2 SASEGT. CDR3 DNA sequence: TGTGCCAGCAAGCCGGGACAGCTTAATCAGCCCCAGCATTTT. Its protein is CASKPGQLNQPQHF.

CDR3 residues: CASSLARLAGDTGELFF. CDR3 coding DNA: TGTGCCAGCAGCTTAGCGCGGCTAGCGGGGGACACCGGGGAGCTGTTTTTT. V and J are TRBV7-8 and TRBJ2-2; TRBD2 aligns across 10 bases. Germline V gene data show CDR1 as SGHVS and CDR2 as FQNEAQ. V gave up 0 bases and J gave up 3 bases; unmatched junction bases: 4. The CDR3 is 17 residues long. Supplemented by reference TRBV7-8 and TRBJ2-2, the full variable domain reads GAGVSQSPRYKVAKRGQDVALRCDPISGHVSLFWYQQALGQGPEFLTYFQNEAQLDKSGLPSDRFFAERPEGSVSTLKIQRTQQEDSAVYLCASSLARLAGDTGELFFGEGSRLTVL.

This clone was seen only once. The chain has TRBV20-1 and TRBJ2-4, with D uncertain. Germline-derived CDR1 and CDR2 are DFQATT and SNEGSKA (reference sequence). Trimming shortened V by 6 bases and J by 9 bases, and 12 bases separated the two germline ends. The CDR3 is 11 amino acids. The CDR3, as DNA: TGCAGTGCCGTCTCGGACGGCATTCAGTACTTC. Translated, it gives CSAVSDGIQYF.

This clone was seen once. This chain connects TRBV2 to TRBJ1-4; 7 bases fit TRBD1. This CDR3 is built from 14 residues. Trimming at V came to 6 bases and at J to 4 bases, leaving 5 bases not matched to a gene. The V gene's germline CDR1 is SNHLY and CDR2 FYNNEI. DNA for the CDR3: TGTGCCAGCAGCGCAGGACAGGTTAATGAAAAACTGTTTTTT. This gives the protein CASSAGQVNEKLFF.

The chain combines TRBV10-1 with TRBJ2-7, with 7 nucleotides matching TRBD1. The CDR3 is made up of 15 amino acids. CDR1 WNHNN and CDR2 SYGVQD come from the germline V gene (reference sequence). Trimming at V came to 3 bases and at J to 3 bases, leaving 8 bases not matched to a gene. The CDR3 sequence is CASSDQRQGDYEQYF. The CDR3 DNA follows: TGCGCCAGCAGTGACCAGAGGCAGGGGGACTACGAGCAGTACTTC.

A note on this clone: This may be a read error: a much more frequent sequence differs by one nucleotide. The missing conserved phenylalanine or tryptophan at the end of this CDR3 makes a read error likely. This chain links TRBV4-3 with TRBJ1-2; 7 bases are shared with TRBD1. The germline V gene encodes CDR1 LGHNA and CDR2 YSLEER. V was clipped by 4 bases and J by 7 bases; unmatched bases: 9. The CDR3 has 14 residues. The CDR3 DNA reads as TGCGCCAGCAGCCCTAATTCAGGGGGGCTTGGCTACACCTAC. Protein product: CASSPNSGGLGYTY.

This clone was observed a single time. The V gene is TRBV19, the J gene TRBJ2-7; 9 bases map to TRBD1. The germline gives CDR1 LNHDA, CDR2 SQIVND (reference sequence). This CDR3 has 15 amino acids. Trimming removed 6 bases from V and 3 bases from J; junction bases left unmatched: 9. CDR3 DNA: TGTGCCAGTAGCCTAGGACAGGGGCTGTACTACGAGCAGTACTTC. Amino acid sequence: CASSLGQGLYYEQYF. Together with reference TRBV19 and TRBJ2-7, the CDR3 gives the full variable domain: DGGITQSPKYLFRKEGQNVTLSCEQNLNHDAMYWYRQDPGQGLRLIYYSQIVNDFQKGDIAEGYSVSREKKESFPLTVTSAQKNPTAFYLCASSLGQGLYYEQYFGPGTRLTVT.

The rearrangement joins TRBV10-3 to TRBJ1-5; D possibly corresponds to TRBD1 (6 bases). The CDR3 is 15 amino acids. Germline assignment: CDR1 ENHRY and CDR2 SYGVKD. Between the trimmed V and J ends, which lost 6 bases and 3 bases, there was a span of 15 bases. CDR3 sequence reads: CAISKGELDNQPQHF. CDR3 in DNA: TGTGCCATCAGCAAGGGGGAGTTGGACAATCAGCCCCAGCATTTT.

This chain joins TRBV28 and TRBJ1-4; TRBD1 is a possible D gene (6 bases). The V end lost 2 bases, the J end lost 8 bases, and 12 bases lay between the germline ends. Germline V gene lookup returns CDR1 MDHEN and CDR2 SYDVKM. This CDR3 has 14 amino acids. The DNA of the CDR3 is TGTGCCAGCAGTTTAAGGGGGATAGGGGAAAAACTGTTTTTT. This sequence encodes CASSLRGIGEKLFF. The variable domain in full, with the rest retrieved from reference TRBV28 and TRBJ1-4, is DVKVTQSSRYLVKRTGEKVFLECVQDMDHENMFWYRQDPGLGLRLIYFSYDVKMKEKGDIPEGYSVSREKKERFSLILESASTNQTSMYLCASSLRGIGEKLFFGSGTQLSVL.

V gene TRBV18 combines with J gene TRBJ2-2; 8 bases match TRBD2. The CDR3 is made up of 17 amino acids. With 3 bases clipped from V and 0 bases from J, the junction kept 6 bases outside the gene matches. Germline-derived CDR1 and CDR2 are KGHSH and LQKENI. CDR3 protein: CASSPKQRGTNTGELFF. The CDR3 nucleotides are TGTGCCAGCTCACCCAAACAGCGGGGGACGAACACCGGGGAGCTGTTTTTT.

The gene calls are TRBV6-1 and TRBJ1-2; D possibly corresponds to TRBD1 (6 bases). The CDR3 runs 17 residues. Germline-derived CDR1 and CDR2 are MNHNS and SASEGT. V dropped 4 bases and J dropped 4 bases, with 22 bases sitting between them. The CDR3 sequence is CASSGRVNRVGPYGYTF. In DNA, the CDR3 is TGTGCCAGCAGTGGCCGAGTCAACAGGGTGGGGCCCTATGGCTACACCTTC.

This CDR3 reads CASSIPRRGGYGYTF. In DNA, the CDR3 is TGTGCCAGTAGTATCCCCCGGAGGGGAGGATATGGCTACACCTTC. The V and J genes are TRBV19 and TRBJ1-2; a weak D match, TRBD1 (5 bases). The CDR3 runs 15 residues. Germline CDR1 reads LNHDA; CDR2 reads SQIVND (reference sequence). The ends were cut back, 3 bases at V and 5 bases at J, with 16 bases in the middle.

V gene TRBV9 combines with J gene TRBJ2-7; the match to TRBD2 covers 8 bases. Germline CDR1 SGDLS, CDR2 YYNGEE. Trimming took 3 bases from V and 7 from J; bases not matched to a gene: 12. This CDR3 is built from 15 residues. CDR3 sequence reads: CASSALTGLAGEQYF. The CDR3 DNA reads as TGTGCCAGCAGCGCCCTAACCGGACTAGCTGGAGAGCAGTACTTC.

The rearrangement uses TRBV7-3 and TRBJ2-3; 10 bases align to TRBD2. Looked up from germline, CDR1 is SGHTA and CDR2 is FQGTGA. The J segment lost 0 bases and the V segment lost 6 bases, leaving 3 bases of the junction unmatched. There are 15 residues in the CDR3. The CDR3 DNA follows: TGTGCCAGCAGTATAGCGGGGGGCAGCACAGATACGCAGTATTTT. As protein: CASSIAGGSTDTQYF.

The V gene is TRBV6-6, the J gene TRBJ1-1; D might be TRBD1 (5 bases). The CDR3 is 13 residues long. Between the trimmed V and J ends, which lost 6 bases and 9 bases, there was a span of 17 bases. Germline CDR1 and CDR2: MNHNY and SVGAGI (reference sequence). As DNA, the CDR3 is TGTGCCAGCAGGGCGGACAATCCACGCCAAGCTTTCTTT. Translated: CASRADNPRQAFF.

The genes are TRBV7-3 and TRBJ2-2; tentatively, D is TRBD1 (6 bases). Germline values: CDR1 SGHTA, CDR2 FQGTGA. The ends were cut back, 1 base at V and 6 bases at J, with 12 bases in the middle. The CDR3 totals 15 residues. CDR3: CASSLNGGKPGELFF. The CDR3 bases are TGTGCCAGCAGCTTAAATGGGGGCAAGCCCGGGGAGCTGTTTTTT. Full variable domain (rest looked up from reference TRBV7-3 and TRBJ2-2): GAGVSQTPSNKVTEKGKYVELRCDPISGHTALYWYRQSLGQGPEFLIYFQGTGAADDSGLPNDRFFAVRPEGSVSTLKIQRTERGDSAVYLCASSLNGGKPGELFFGEGSRLTVL.

This clone was counted once. The chain has TRBV25-1 and TRBJ2-1; D assignment may be TRBD1 or TRBD2 (5 bases each). The CDR3 totals 17 residues. Germline lookup yields CDR1 MGHDK and CDR2 SYGVNS. The V end lost 2 bases, the J end lost 4 bases, and 18 bases lay between the germline ends. The CDR3 region is CASSERTLGRGYNEQFF. The DNA of the CDR3 is TGTGCCAGCAGTGAACGGACTTTAGGAAGGGGATACAATGAGCAGTTCTTC.

The chain carries TRBV7-9 and TRBJ2-7; D remains unclear. Germline V gene data show CDR1 as SEHNR and CDR2 as FQNEAQ (reference sequence). This CDR3 spans 13 amino acids. Trimming removed 0 bases from V and 5 bases from J, with 8 bases in between. CDR3 residues: CASSLAGLNEQYF. As DNA, the CDR3 is TGTGCCAGCAGCTTAGCGGGGTTGAACGAGCAGTACTTC. The full variable domain, completed using reference TRBV7-9 and TRBJ2-7, is DTGVSQNPRHKITKRGQNVTFRCDPISEHNRLYWYRQTLGQGPEFLTYFQNEAQLEKSRLLSDRFSAERPKGSFSTLEIQRTEQGDSAMYLCASSLAGLNEQYFGPGTRLTVT.

The V call is TRBV6-5, the J call TRBJ1-2; TRBD1 matches at 8 bases. The germline CDR1 and CDR2 sequences are MNHEY and SVGAGI. The CDR3 is made up of 13 amino acids. Losses at the gene ends were 0 bases for V and 14 bases for J; bases not matched to a gene: 8. CDR3 amino acids: CASSYSGQGSKTF. The CDR3 DNA is TGTGCCAGCAGTTACTCAGGACAGGGAAGTAAAACCTTC.

A word on this clone: Within the sample, other DNA sequences also encode this same CDR3. The chain uses TRBV29-1 and TRBJ2-5; no clear D gene. The CDR3 is made up of 10 amino acids. Germline V gene lookup returns CDR1 SQVTM and CDR2 ANQGSEA. The V gene lost 5 bases and the J gene lost 5 bases, with 6 bases spanning the gap. CDR3 residues: CSVSEETQYF. The CDR3 region has the DNA TGCAGCGTTTCCGAGGAGACCCAGTACTTC. The full variable domain, with the rest looked up from reference TRBV29-1 and TRBJ2-5, is SAVISQKPSRDICQRGTSLTIQCQVDSQVTMMFWYRQQPGQSLTLIATANQGSEATYESGFVIDKFPISRPNLTFSTLTVSNMSPEDSSIYLCSVSEETQYFGPGTRLLVL.

A note on this clone: Sequence at one end of the junction differs from germline and may be a read error. Other DNA sequences from this sample encode an identical CDR3 as well. The rearrangement joins TRBV5-1 to TRBJ1-6; TRBD1 agrees at 9 bases. The germline V gene has CDR1 SGHRS and CDR2 YFSETQ. CDR3 size: 17 residues. CDR3 in DNA: TGCGCCAGCAGCCCTGGACAGGGGATTTCCTACAATTCACCCCTCCACTTT. It encodes CASSPGQGISYNSPLHF.

The rearrangement uses TRBV14 and TRBJ2-5; 8 bases fit TRBD2. Germline V lookup: CDR1 SGHDN, CDR2 FVKESK. V lost 4 bases and J lost 5; bases outside the gene matches: 9. The CDR3 runs to 15 residues. DNA of the CDR3: TGTGCCAGCAGCCTGAAGACTAGCGTTATTGAGACCCAGTACTTC. As protein: CASSLKTSVIETQYF.

The CDR3 coding sequence is TGTGCCAGCAGCATTGGGGCAGGGAACACCGGGGAGCTGTTTTTT. Its translation is CASSIGAGNTGELFF. This chain joins TRBV11-3 and TRBJ2-2, with D possibly TRBD1 on 5 matching bases. The CDR3 consists of 15 residues. Deletions cut 5 bases from V and 1 base from J, with 11 bases between. CDR1 is SGHNT, CDR2 YENEEA, per germline. Based on the CDR3 plus reference TRBV11-3 and TRBJ2-2, the full variable domain is EAGVVQSPRYKIIEKKQPVAFWCNPISGHNTLYWYLQNLGQGPELLIRYENEEAVDDSQLPKDRFSAERLKGVDSTLKIQPAELGDSAVYLCASSIGAGNTGELFFGEGSRLTVL.

V and J are TRBV6-5 and TRBJ1-2; possibly TRBD1 for D (5 bases). The V end was cut by 4 bases, the J end by 6 bases, with 12 bases between. Per germline, CDR1 MNHEY and CDR2 SVGAGI. The CDR3 runs to 13 residues. CDR3 loop: CASSLSRAHGYTF. In DNA form, the CDR3 reads TGTGCCAGCAGTTTGTCCAGGGCACATGGCTACACCTTC.

On this clone: The same CDR3 can be traced to other DNA sequences in this sample. V and J are TRBV5-4 and TRBJ2-5, with 10 bases identical to TRBD2. There are 13 residues in the CDR3. The germline gives CDR1 SGHNT, CDR2 YYREEE (reference sequence). The V gene end was trimmed by 4 bases and the J gene end by 4 bases; junction bases not matched to a gene: 1. The CDR3 protein is CASSRTSGETQYF. The DNA of the CDR3 is TGTGCCAGCAGCCGGACTAGCGGAGAGACCCAGTACTTC.

The V and J genes are TRBV7-3 and TRBJ2-5; 9 positions match TRBD2. Germline V lookup: CDR1 SGHTA, CDR2 FQGTGA. The CDR3 runs to 15 residues. Trimming cost V 6 bases and J 1 base; bases outside gene matches: 6. CDR3 protein: CASSTVAGAQETQYF. The CDR3 region has the DNA TGTGCCAGCAGTACAGTAGCGGGGGCCCAAGAGACCCAGTACTTC.

The V call is TRBV2, the J call TRBJ2-7; 9 bases are a match to TRBD1. The length of the CDR3 is 14 residues. CDR1 SNHLY and CDR2 FYNNEI come from the germline V gene. V gave up 7 bases and J gave up 6 bases; unmatched junction bases: 10. The CDR3, as DNA: TGTGCCAGCAACAGTCGGACAGGGGAAGGCGAGCAGTACTTC. Its translation: CASNSRTGEGEQYF.

In the case of this clone: Different DNA sequences within this sample yield the same CDR3. The chain has TRBV18 and TRBJ2-2, with 9 bases that match TRBD1. Germline V gene data show CDR1 as KGHSH and CDR2 as LQKENI. This CDR3 comprises 16 residues. Losses at the gene ends were 3 bases for V and 2 bases for J; bases not matched to a gene: 4. CDR3 nucleotide sequence: TGTGCCAGCTCACCCAGGACAGGGGCCAACACCGGGGAGCTGTTTTTT. Its protein product is CASSPRTGANTGELFF.